A selection of T cell receptor beta chains follows, all from one sample in a study of prognosis after radiotherapy for stage I lung cancer. From the multiplex PCR reads, TCRdb called clonotypes with MiXCR, one entry per CDR3 protein. Among around 16,000 distinct CDR3 sequences listed, about 43% were seen once. The specimen comprised PBMCs, sampled before or after stereotactic body radiation therapy (not recorded which). Receptor source: a donor aged 50 or older with non-small cell lung cancer. Each CDR3 is given with its conserved first and last residue. Each record gives: clone size, J gene, D gene, V gene, CDR3 DNA, CDR3 protein. A D gene is named only where the DNA matches it firmly. The size field is filled for only some rows; it gives once, few, many or a size class.

.,TRBJ2-1,TRBD2,TRBV7-3,TGTGCCAGCAGCGCCCGGTCCGGTCTAGCGGAGGACAATGAGCAGTTCTTC,CASSARSGLAEDNEQFF
.,TRBJ2-6,TRBD1,TRBV5-4,TGTGCCAGCAGCTTGGGGGGACAGGGGACTGGGGCCAACATCCTGACTTTC,CASSLGGQGTGANILTF
many,TRBJ1-4,TRBD1,TRBV2,TGTGCCAGCAAGGACAGGGGTCTGAGTCTTTGGTATGAAAAACTGTTTTTT,CASKDRGLSLWYEKLFF
medium-sized,TRBJ2-2,TRBD2,TRBV12-3/TRBV12-4,TGTGCCAGCGGGTTCAGGAGCGGGGGGGCTCACGGGGAGCTGTTTTTT,CASGFRSGGAHGELFF
many,TRBJ2-1,.,TRBV29-1,TGCAGCGCAAATCGCCGGGTCTCCTACAATGAGCAGTTCTTC,CSANRRVSYNEQFF
many,TRBJ2-5,TRBD2,TRBV6-5,TGTGCCAGCAGTTATCGGTGGGAGGGAGAGACCCAGTACTTC,CASSYRWEGETQYF
medium-sized,TRBJ2-7,.,TRBV12-3/TRBV12-4,TGTGCCAGCAGTTTAGCGCTACCCCCTAACGAGCAGTACTTC,CASSLALPPNEQYF
few,TRBJ2-2,TRBD2,TRBV27,TGTGCCAGCAGTCCCATAGCGGGAAACACCGGGGAGCTGTTTTTT,CASSPIAGNTGELFF
.,TRBJ1-5,.,TRBV27,TGTGCCAGCAGTTTAGGGATAAATCAGCCCCAGCATTTT,CASSLGINQPQHF
.,TRBJ1-1,TRBD1,TRBV5-1,TGCGCCAGCAGCTTGGGACAGGGCGAAGCTTTCTTT,CASSLGQGEAFF
.,TRBJ2-3,TRBD2,TRBV27,TGTGCCAGCATTCCTCATAGACTAGCGAGTATCCCAGATACGCAGTATTTT,CASIPHRLASIPDTQYF
.,TRBJ2-7,.,TRBV3-1,TGTGCCAGCAGCCAAGATGGAACATGCTACGAGCAGTACTTC,CASSQDGTCYEQYF
.,TRBJ1-6,TRBD1,TRBV3-1,TGTTCCAGCAGCCAGGGGACAGGGGATTCGCCCCTCCACTTT,CSSSQGTGDSPLHF
many,TRBJ1-2,.,TRBV30,TGTGCCTGGATGACAGACTATGGCTACACCTTC,CAWMTDYGYTF
.,TRBJ2-2,TRBD2,TRBV6-1,TGTGCCAGCAGGCCTAGCGGGGCAATGACCGGGGAGCTGTTTTTT,CASRPSGAMTGELFF
many,TRBJ2-5,TRBD2,TRBV5-1,TGCGCCAGCAGCGCTCTGGGGGGGGAGACCCAGTACTTC,CASSALGGETQYF
.,TRBJ2-2,.,TRBV7-6,TGTGCCAGCAGCTTATTTTTAGAGAACACCGGGGAGCTGTTTTTT,CASSLFLENTGELFF
many,TRBJ2-5,.,TRBV7-3,TGTGCCAGCAGCTTAGACCAGCGCGGGACCCAGTACTTC,CASSLDQRGTQYF
.,TRBJ2-7,.,TRBV12-3/TRBV12-4,TGTGCCAGTATGATTTTGGGTGGGTCCTACGAGCAGTACTTC,CASMILGGSYEQYF
.,TRBJ2-2,.,TRBV28,TGTGCCAGCAGTTCAGAAACCGGGGAGCTGTTTTTT,CASSSETGELFF
.,TRBJ2-7,TRBD1,TRBV20-1,TGCAGTGCTAACATTCGTGGGACAGTGTTTCACGAGCAGTACTTC,CSANIRGTVFHEQYF
.,TRBJ2-2,.,TRBV5-1,TGCGCCAGCAACCGTTCTCCGAGCCCCACCGGGGAGCTGTTTTTT,CASNRSPSPTGELFF
.,TRBJ2-7,TRBD2,TRBV12-3/TRBV12-4,TGTGCCAGCAGTTTAGGCGGGAGTCGGTACGAGCAGTACTTC,CASSLGGSRYEQYF
.,TRBJ2-2,.,TRBV5-1,TGCGCCAGCAGCTTCAGGGAGAACACCGGGGAGCTGTTTTTT,CASSFRENTGELFF
medium-sized,TRBJ2-1,TRBD2,TRBV28,TGTGCCAGCAGTTTAATAGCGGGAGATAAAGAGCAGTTCTTC,CASSLIAGDKEQFF
medium-sized,TRBJ1-2,.,TRBV6-1,TGTGCCAGCAGTGTACAGGGTAGACATGGCTACACCTTC,CASSVQGRHGYTF
many,TRBJ1-2,.,TRBV3-1,TGTGCCAGCAGCCGAGACCCGGGCCTGGGCGGCTACACCTTC,CASSRDPGLGGYTF
once,TRBJ1-5,TRBD1,TRBV24-1,TGTGCCACCAGTGATTCAACGACAGGGGGAAGCAATCAGCCCCAGCATTTT,CATSDSTTGGSNQPQHF
.,TRBJ2-4,TRBD1,TRBV18,TGTGCCAGCTCAAATGGACAGGGAGAAAACATTCAGTACTTC,CASSNGQGENIQYF
medium-sized,TRBJ1-3,.,TRBV19,TGTGCCAGTAGTACGAACTCTGGAAACACCATATATTTT,CASSTNSGNTIYF
.,TRBJ2-3,.,TRBV5-1,TGCGCCAGCAGTTCGGAAGGGTATAATACTGCTAGCACAGATACGCAGTATTTT,CASSSEGYNTASTDTQYF
.,TRBJ1-1,.,TRBV15,TGTGCCACCAGCGTCGCGTTGGTGGGCACTGAAGCTTTCTTT,CATSVALVGTEAFF
medium-sized,TRBJ1-6,.,TRBV6-1,TGTGCCAGCAGTGAACAACAGGGTTACTCACCCCTCCACTTT,CASSEQQGYSPLHF
.,TRBJ1-2,.,TRBV20-1,TGCAGTGCCAGACCATCCCACAGTTTGAGTGGCTACACCTTC,CSARPSHSLSGYTF
many,TRBJ2-3,TRBD2,TRBV20-1,TGCAGTGCTACCCCCGCACGAGCGGGATTCGGCACAGATACGCAGTATTTT,CSATPARAGFGTDTQYF
.,TRBJ2-1,TRBD2,TRBV19,TGTGCCAGTAGTACGTTCAGCGGGAGGGCCTACAATGAGAAGTTCTTC,CASSTFSGRAYNEKFF
.,TRBJ1-5,.,TRBV12-3/TRBV12-4,TGTGCCAGCAGTTTTGATCGCAATCAGCCCCAGCATTTT,CASSFDRNQPQHF
.,TRBJ2-3,.,TRBV7-4,TGTGCCAGCAGCGTAGACAGGGAGGGGACAGATACGCAGTATTTT,CASSVDREGTDTQYF
few,TRBJ2-4,.,TRBV5-1,TGCGCCAGCAGCTCACAGGGAGGTCTAGCCAAAAACATTCAGTACTTC,CASSSQGGLAKNIQYF
.,TRBJ2-7,TRBD2,TRBV24-1,TGTGCCATCAGTGCCACGACTAGCGAGAGACTCTACGAGCAGTACTTC,CAISATTSERLYEQYF
many,TRBJ1-3,.,TRBV4-1,TGCGCCAGCAGCCCATGGACAGCTGGAAACACCATATATTTT,CASSPWTAGNTIYF
.,TRBJ2-7,.,TRBV6-5,TGTGCCAGCAGTTACTCTGTGTTTAAACGCCCCTACGAGCATTACTTC,CASSYSVFKRPYEHYF
many,TRBJ1-4,.,TRBV29-1,TGCAGCGTTGAAGATATGTCCAATGAAAAACTGTTTTTT,CSVEDMSNEKLFF
.,TRBJ2-1,.,TRBV7-2,TGTGCCAGCAGCCCCCCCCGGGGCGGGAAATACAATGAGCAGTTCTTC,CASSPPRGGKYNEQFF
many,TRBJ2-5,.,TRBV19,TGTGCCAGTAGTATGCACAGGAAGAGTCAAGAGACCCAGTACTTC,CASSMHRKSQETQYF
.,TRBJ2-5,.,TRBV3-1,TGTGCCAGCAGTCTAGTGGGGTTCGGAGAGACCCAGTACTTC,CASSLVGFGETQYF
few,TRBJ2-1,.,TRBV7-9,TGTGCCAGCAGCTTATCGGGGAACAATGAGCAGTTCTTC,CASSLSGNNEQFF
.,TRBJ1-2,TRBD1,TRBV24-1,TGTGCCACCAGTGATGAAGGACAGGGGAACTATGGCTACACCTTC,CATSDEGQGNYGYTF
many,TRBJ2-1,TRBD2,TRBV11-3,TGTGCCAGCAGCGTCGGGACTAGCGGGTTCTCCTACAATGAGCAGTTCTTC,CASSVGTSGFSYNEQFF
.,TRBJ2-3,.,TRBV12-3/TRBV12-4,TGTGCCAGCAGTTTCGCGAGCACAGATACGCAGTATTTT,CASSFASTDTQYF
many,TRBJ2-1,.,TRBV7-2,TGTGCCAGCAGCTTAGAGCTGCGGTACAATGAGCAGTTCTTC,CASSLELRYNEQFF
many,TRBJ2-7,TRBD2,TRBV11-3,TGTGCCAGCAGTTATAGCGGGATGGGCGGGAACGAGCAGTACTTC,CASSYSGMGGNEQYF
.,TRBJ1-2,.,TRBV6-6,TGTGCCAGCAGTTACTCGAGATCAGGAGCCTATGGCTACACCTTC,CASSYSRSGAYGYTF
many,TRBJ2-5,.,TRBV3-1,TGTGCCAGCAGCCAAGGCGTAGAAGAGACCCAGTACTTC,CASSQGVEETQYF
many,TRBJ2-3,.,TRBV30,TGTGCCTGGAGTCGAACGGGGTTAGGCGCAGATACGCAGTATTTT,CAWSRTGLGADTQYF
many,TRBJ2-1,.,TRBV11-2,TGTGCCAGCAGCTTAGCCGTTGAGCAGTTCTTC,CASSLAVEQFF
medium-sized,TRBJ1-2,TRBD1,TRBV6-1,TGTGCCAGCAGTCGACAGGGACAGGGAGAGAACTATGGCTACACCTTC,CASSRQGQGENYGYTF